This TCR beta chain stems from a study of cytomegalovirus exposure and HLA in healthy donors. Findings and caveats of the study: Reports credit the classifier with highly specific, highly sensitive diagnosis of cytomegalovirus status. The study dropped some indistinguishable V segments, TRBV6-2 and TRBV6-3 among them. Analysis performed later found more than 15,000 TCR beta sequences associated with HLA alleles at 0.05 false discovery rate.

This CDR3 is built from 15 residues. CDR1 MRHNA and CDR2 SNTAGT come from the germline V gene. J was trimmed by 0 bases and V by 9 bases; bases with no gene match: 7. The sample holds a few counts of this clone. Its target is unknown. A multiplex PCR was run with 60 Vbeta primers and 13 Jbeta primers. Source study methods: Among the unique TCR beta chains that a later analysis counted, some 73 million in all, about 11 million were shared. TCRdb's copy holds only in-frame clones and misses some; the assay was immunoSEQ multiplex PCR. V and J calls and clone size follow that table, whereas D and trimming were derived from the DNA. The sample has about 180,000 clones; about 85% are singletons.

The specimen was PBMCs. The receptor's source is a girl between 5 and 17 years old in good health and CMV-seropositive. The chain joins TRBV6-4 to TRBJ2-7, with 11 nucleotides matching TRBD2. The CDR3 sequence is CARTGLAVLSYEQYF. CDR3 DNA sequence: TGTGCCAGAACGGGACTAGCGGTTCTCTCCTACGAGCAGTACTTC.